This T cell receptor beta chain originates from a study of cytomegalovirus exposure and HLA in healthy donors. The study's findings and limits: In vitro checks showed that three CMV-associated chains really do target CMV antigens. Across donors, most TCRs were seen rarely, yet some public ones were widespread. One later analysis, an examination of the approximately 130 validation repertoires, found that first-cohort TCR clusters tended to co-occur in them.

The donors were in the approximately 130-subject validation cohort, distinct from the roughly 600-subject first cohort. Points on this clone: As yet, its antigen is unknown. The junction shows a germline mismatch at one end, possibly a read error.

The CDR3 length is 15 residues. Germline V gene sequence: CDR1 MNHNS, CDR2 SASEGT. Here immunoSEQ multiplex PCR was the method, and the copy in TCRdb shows in-frame clones only, minus some. Found here are tens of thousands of clones, 80% to 85% of them singletons; the top ten hold 9% to 13%. This receptor was obtained from a woman aged 18-29 years in good health and CMV-seropositive. The sample was PBMCs. The V call is TRBV6-1, the J call TRBJ1-6; D gene ambiguous. CDR3 bases: TGTGCCAGCAGTCCGGAGGCCTCCTATAATTCACTCCTCCACTTT. This sequence encodes CASSPEASYNSLLHF.